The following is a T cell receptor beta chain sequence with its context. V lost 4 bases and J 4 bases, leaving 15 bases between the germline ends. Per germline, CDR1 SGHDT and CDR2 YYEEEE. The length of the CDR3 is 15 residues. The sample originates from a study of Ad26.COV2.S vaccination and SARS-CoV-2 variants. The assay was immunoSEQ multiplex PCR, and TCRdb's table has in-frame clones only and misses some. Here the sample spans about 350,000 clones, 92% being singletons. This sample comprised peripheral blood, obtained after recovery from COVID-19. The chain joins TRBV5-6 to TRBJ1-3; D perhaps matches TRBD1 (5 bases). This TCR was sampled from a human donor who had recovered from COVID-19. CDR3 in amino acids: CASSLLGRSGNTIYF. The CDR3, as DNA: TGTGCCAGCAGCCTCCTGGGACGGAGCGGAAACACCATATATTTT.